This section outlines one TCR beta chain sequence together with its context. Its antigen is not known. The CDR3 sequence is 14 residues long. Trimming took off 4 bases at V and 8 bases at J, with 14 bases between the two ends. CDR1 is MDHEN, CDR2 SYDVKM, per germline. Having been cultured for roughly 9 days, the cells underwent CD4+ T cell isolation. All participants had two doses of either the BNT162b2 or mRNA-1273 vaccine. None of these healthy vaccinees had been infected with SARS-CoV-2 before vaccination. It was on days 3 and 7 that half the medium was replaced with IL-2 medium. The data originate from a study of vaccination effects on CD4 cells after COVID-19. Looking at the study overall: Researchers reported culturing 2.1 million or so PBMC in each well, adding 8 to 10 IU/ml IL-2 and approximately 10 ug/ml peptides. Study-wide results and limits: Cross-reactivity toward common cold coronaviruses was confined to only 1 of 255 vaccine-induced clones in healthy vaccinees.

Generated by immunoSEQ multiplex PCR, the TCRdb table keeps only in-frame clones and is missing some. Of fewer than 85,000 clones in the sample, about 67% were seen once. This TCR was recovered from a human donor who received a COVID-19 vaccine. V and J are TRBV28 and TRBJ2-2, with D possibly TRBD1 on 6 matching bases. The material was CD4+ T cells from PBMCs cultured without peptide, obtained after COVID-19 vaccination. CDR3 DNA sequence: TGTGCCAGCAGTTCGCCAAACAGGGCTGGGGAGCTGTTTTTT. Its protein is CASSSPNRAGELFF.